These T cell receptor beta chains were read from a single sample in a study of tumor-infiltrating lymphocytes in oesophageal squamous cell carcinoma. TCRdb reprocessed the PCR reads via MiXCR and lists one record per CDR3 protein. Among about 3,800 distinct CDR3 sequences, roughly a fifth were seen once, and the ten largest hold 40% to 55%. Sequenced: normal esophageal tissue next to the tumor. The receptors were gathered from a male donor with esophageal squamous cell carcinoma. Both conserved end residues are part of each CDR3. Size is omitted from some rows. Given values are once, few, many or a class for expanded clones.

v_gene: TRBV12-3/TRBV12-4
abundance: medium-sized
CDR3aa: CASSFTSPGTDTQYF

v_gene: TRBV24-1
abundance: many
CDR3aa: CATRGTDTEAFF

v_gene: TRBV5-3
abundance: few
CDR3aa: CASSLTSGGTDTQYF

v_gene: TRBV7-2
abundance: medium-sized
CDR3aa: CASSTYNSPLHF

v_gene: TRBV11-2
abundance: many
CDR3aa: CASSMRTNYGYTF

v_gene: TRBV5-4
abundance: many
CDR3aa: CASSLGSGGLYTEAFF

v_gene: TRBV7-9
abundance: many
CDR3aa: CASAERPRDSPLHF

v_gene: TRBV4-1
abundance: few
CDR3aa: CASSQDPVALENSPLHF

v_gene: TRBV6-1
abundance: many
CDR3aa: CASSSREMAGGPDTQYF

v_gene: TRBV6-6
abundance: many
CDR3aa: CASSYLRPGQGRNGELFF

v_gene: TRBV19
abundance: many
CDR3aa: CASSIGGAAKNIQYF

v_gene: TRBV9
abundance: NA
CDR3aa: CASSRTLEGTEAFF

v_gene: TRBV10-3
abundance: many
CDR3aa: CAISESRETQYF

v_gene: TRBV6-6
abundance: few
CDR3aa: CASSYTGTSTDTQFF

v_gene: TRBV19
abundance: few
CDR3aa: CASKAASGTGELFF

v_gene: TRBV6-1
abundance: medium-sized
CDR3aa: CASSVRMTGGEGNIQYF

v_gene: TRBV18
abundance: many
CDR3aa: CASSPDRRETQYF

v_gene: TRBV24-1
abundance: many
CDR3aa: CATSDSSYRQGSSYEQYF

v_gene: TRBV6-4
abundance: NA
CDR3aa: CASSKTYTDTQYF

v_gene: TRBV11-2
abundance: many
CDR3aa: CATGRSSYNSPLHF

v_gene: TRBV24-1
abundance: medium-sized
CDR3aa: CATSDPVKGQGWDTQYF

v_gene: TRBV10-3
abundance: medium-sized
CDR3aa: CAISGQHEQFF

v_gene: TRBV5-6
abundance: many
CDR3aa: CASSFWDRGTNYGYTF

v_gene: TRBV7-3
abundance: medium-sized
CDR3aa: CASSLGGSGANVLTF

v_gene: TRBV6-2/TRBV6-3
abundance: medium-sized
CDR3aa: CASSYNLRGSRFNEQFF

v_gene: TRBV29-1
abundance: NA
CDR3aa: CSATGSYYGYTF

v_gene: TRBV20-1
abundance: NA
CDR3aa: CSARDKRHYNEQYF

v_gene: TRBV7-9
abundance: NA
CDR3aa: CASSREGQACNEQFF

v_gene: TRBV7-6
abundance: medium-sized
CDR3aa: CASSLEPSRSQHF

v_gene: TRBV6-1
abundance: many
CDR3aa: CASSRSGGGLRDTQYF

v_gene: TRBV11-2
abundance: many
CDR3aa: CASSPLRVGGIRSGYTF

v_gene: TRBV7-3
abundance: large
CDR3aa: CASSLSPGDTQYF

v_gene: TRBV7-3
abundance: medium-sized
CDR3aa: CASSLGAYNEQFF

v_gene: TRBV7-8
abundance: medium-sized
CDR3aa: CASSLLGVGTGELFF

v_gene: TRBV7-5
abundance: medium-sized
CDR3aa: CISVPEAAGNQPQHF

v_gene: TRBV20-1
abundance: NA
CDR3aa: CSARWGGADTQYF

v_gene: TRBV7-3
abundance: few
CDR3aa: CASSLGGSGHNEQFF

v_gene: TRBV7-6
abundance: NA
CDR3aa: CAGGVGLYNEQFF

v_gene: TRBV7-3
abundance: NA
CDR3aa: CAISKQGAGTEAFF

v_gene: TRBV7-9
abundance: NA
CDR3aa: CASSLEGRGSGDTQYF

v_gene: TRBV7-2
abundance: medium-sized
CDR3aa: CASSPTGPGELFF

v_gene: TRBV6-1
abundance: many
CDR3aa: CASRAGGARYEQYF

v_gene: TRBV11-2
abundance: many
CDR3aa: CASSPDRGAYNEQFF

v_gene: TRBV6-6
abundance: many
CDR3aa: CASSYSEATGELFF

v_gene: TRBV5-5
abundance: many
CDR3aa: CASSFGDRGIDEQFF

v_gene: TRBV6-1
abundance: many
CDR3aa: CASSGVYNSPLHF

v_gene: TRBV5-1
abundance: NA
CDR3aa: CASGTGDSYEQYF